Below, 27 T cell receptor beta chains from the same sample are listed, as sequenced in a study of regulatory T cells in long-lasting Graves disease. Arm-PCR of CDR3 regions and iRepertoire HTBI primers were used to build TCR beta libraries. MiXCR was run by TCRdb on the multiplex PCR reads, yielding one entry per CDR3 protein. The table records 700,000 or so distinct CDR3 sequences, about 30% of them present only once. Sample time point: persistent/refractory GD, antithyroid drugs over 5 years with positive TRAb. Making the TCR library involved RNA that had been extracted from PBMCs. This specimen consisted of peripheral blood mononuclear cells (PBMCs), obtained when the disease was refractory, from a patient treated with antithyroid drugs. These receptor sequences come from a female donor with Graves disease.

This clonotype was counted a few times. The V call is TRBV6-1, the J call TRBJ2-7; D unresolved. This CDR3 region has 14 residues. Trimming left V 5 bases short and J 3 bases short, with 14 bases between. In germline, CDR1 is MNHNS, CDR2 SASEGT. The CDR3 reads CASSQLEPNYEQYF. CDR3 in DNA: TGTGCCAGCAGTCAGTTAGAGCCCAACTACGAGCAGTACTTC.

This chain connects TRBV12-3 or TRBV12-4 to TRBJ2-7; D unclear. This CDR3 region has 15 residues. V gave up 5 bases and J gave up 7 bases, with 21 bases separating them. In DNA form, the CDR3 reads TGTGCCAGCAGTCCCACTCTTGGGCCGATGGGGGAGCAGTACTTC. Translated, it gives CASSPTLGPMGEQYF.

The chain employs TRBV2 and TRBJ2-1; D remains ambiguous. The germline CDR1 and CDR2 sequences are SNHLY and FYNNEI. V was shortened by 7 bases and J by 4 bases, with 14 bases between the two germline ends. CDR3 size: 14 residues. CDR3 amino acids: CASMGREPYNEQFF. CDR3 nucleotides: TGTGCCAGCATGGGTAGGGAACCATACAATGAGCAGTTCTTC.

This chain joins TRBV4-1 and TRBJ2-7; D is unclear. Germline CDR1 reads MGHRA; CDR2 reads YSYEKL. Deletions cut 3 bases from V and 0 bases from J, with 12 bases between. CDR3 length: 15 residues. The CDR3 reads CASSHTIANSYEQYF. The CDR3 coding sequence is TGCGCCAGCAGCCATACTATAGCAAACTCCTACGAGCAGTACTTC.

V is TRBV5-1 and J is TRBJ2-1; 10 bases line up with TRBD2. Germline CDR1 and CDR2: SGHRS and YFSETQ. The CDR3 is 15 residues long. V dropped 2 bases and J dropped 4; count of bases not matched to a gene: 3. The CDR3 here is CASSFLAGVYNEQFF. In nucleotides, the CDR3 is TGCGCCAGCAGCTTCCTAGCGGGAGTTTACAATGAGCAGTTCTTC.

This clonotype was observed many times. The rearrangement links TRBV2 to TRBJ2-7; no clear D. The V end lost 5 bases, the J end lost 3 bases, and 11 bases lay between the germline ends. The CDR3 consists of 13 residues. Per germline, CDR1 SNHLY and CDR2 FYNNEI. As DNA, the CDR3 is TGTGCCAGCAGTCGCACCACAAACTACGAGCAGTACTTC. It specifies CASSRTTNYEQYF. Together with reference TRBV2 and TRBJ2-7, the CDR3 gives the full variable domain: EPEVTQTPSHQVTQMGQEVILRCVPISNHLYFYWYRQILGQKVEFLVSFYNNEISEKSEIFDDQFSVERPDGSNFTLKIRSTKLEDSAMYFCASSRTTNYEQYFGPGTRLTVT.

This clonotype was seen only a few times. This sequence joins TRBV7-9 and TRBJ2-5; D may be TRBD2 (7 bases). Germline CDR1 SEHNR, CDR2 FQNEAQ (reference sequence). Trimming left V 5 bases short and J 2 bases short, with 21 bases between. The CDR3 is 17 residues long. The CDR3 DNA sequence: TGTGCCAGCAGCCCGACGGGGGGCAGGGGTCTACAAGAGACCCAGTACTTC. Translating it yields CASSPTGGRGLQETQYF. The complete variable domain, with remaining parts taken from reference TRBV7-9 and TRBJ2-5, reads DTGVSQNPRHKITKRGQNVTFRCDPISEHNRLYWYRQTLGQGPEFLTYFQNEAQLEKSRLLSDRFSAERPKGSFSTLEIQRTEQGDSAMYLCASSPTGGRGLQETQYFGPGTRLLVL.

This clonotype was detected a few times. The chain carries TRBV5-4 and TRBJ1-2; D unresolved. The CDR3 sequence is 14 residues long. Looked up from germline, CDR1 is SGHNT and CDR2 is YYREEE (reference sequence). Trimming removed 4 bases from V and 5 bases from J, with 15 bases in between. The CDR3 DNA reads as TGTGCCAGCAGCCTATCGGACCGCGAGTATGGCTACACCTTC. It specifies CASSLSDREYGYTF.

This clonotype has just a few counts. This chain uses TRBV28 with TRBJ1-5; TRBD1 matches at 7 bases. The CDR3 consists of 16 residues. CDR1 and CDR2 from the germline V gene are MDHEN and SYDVKM. V shed 6 bases, J shed 2 bases, and the junction held 10 bases outside the gene matches. CDR3 sequence reads: CASRARGMSGNQPQHF. The CDR3 nucleotides are TGTGCCAGCAGAGCCAGGGGGATGTCCGGCAATCAGCCCCAGCATTTT.

This clonotype came up a few times. The gene calls are TRBV28 and TRBJ1-4; a weak D match, TRBD1 (5 bases). This CDR3 comprises 14 residues. The V gene's germline CDR1 is MDHEN and CDR2 SYDVKM. The V and J ends lost 6 bases and 3 bases respectively, with 11 bases between them. Here the CDR3 reads CASRNRRSNEKLFF. In DNA form, the CDR3 reads TGTGCCAGCAGAAACAGGCGTTCTAATGAAAAACTGTTTTTT.

This clonotype has just one count. One junction end does not reproduce the germline sequence, and a read error may be involved. The chain is built from TRBV12-3 or TRBV12-4 and TRBJ1-4; D ambiguous. This CDR3 comprises 15 residues. The CDR3 protein is CANSPRGFWGEKLFF. CDR3 coding DNA: TGTGCCAACAGTCCCCGGGGATTTTGGGGTGAAAAACTGTTTTTT.

The chain is built from TRBV3-1 and TRBJ1-2; 9 bases agree with TRBD1. The germline V gene has CDR1 LGHDT and CDR2 YNNKEL (reference sequence). The CDR3 runs 14 residues. Trimming removed 0 bases from V and 8 bases from J; junction bases left unmatched: 4. CDR3 sequence: CASSQEGQGDGYTF. The CDR3 region has the DNA TGTGCCAGCAGCCAAGAGGGACAGGGAGACGGCTACACCTTC.

The chain combines TRBV18 with TRBJ1-6, with TRBD1 matching over 8 bases. Germline V gene lookup returns CDR1 KGHSH and CDR2 LQKENI. The CDR3 consists of 15 residues. Trimming cost V 5 bases and J 9 bases; bases outside gene matches: 9. This chain's CDR3 is CASSTTGQGVSPLHF. The CDR3 DNA reads as TGTGCCAGCTCAACAACTGGACAGGGCGTTTCACCCCTCCACTTT.

This chain links TRBV19 with TRBJ1-5, with unresolved D. The germline gives CDR1 LNHDA, CDR2 SQIVND (reference sequence). V lost 3 bases to trimming and J lost 13 bases, with 16 bases between them. The length of the CDR3 is 13 residues. CDR3 nucleotides: TGTGCCAGTAGTATCCCCGGTAAACAGAGACAGCATTTT. It encodes CASSIPGKQRQHF.

Note on this clonotype: The junction and the germline gene differ at one end; a read error may be behind it. This chain uses TRBV20-1 with TRBJ1-1; possible D gene TRBD1, 6 bases. The germline gives CDR1 DFQATT, CDR2 SNEGSKA (reference sequence). The CDR3 is 14 amino acids. The CDR3 region is CSADRVLGDTEALF. The CDR3 DNA reads TGCAGTGCAGATAGGGTCCTAGGGGACACTGAAGCTCTCTTT.

This clonotype was seen a handful of times. This sequence joins TRBV20-1 and TRBJ1-3; D not resolved. This CDR3 has 14 amino acids. V dropped 1 base and J dropped 2 bases, with 9 bases sitting between them. In germline, CDR1 is DFQATT, CDR2 SNEGSKA (reference sequence). CDR3 protein: CSARAPGTGNTIYF. The CDR3 nucleotides read TGCAGTGCTAGAGCTCCAGGAACTGGAAACACCATATATTTT.

The sample holds a few counts of this clonotype. The gene calls are TRBV6-5 and TRBJ1-5; D is uncertain. This CDR3 spans 17 amino acids. Germline-derived CDR1 and CDR2 are MNHEY and SVGAGI. V was cut by 4 bases and J by 3 bases, with 19 bases left in between. CDR3 nucleotides: TGTGCCAGCAGTTTCTCCCCGCTCCGGGCCCTCAATCAGCCCCAGCATTTT. Translated: CASSFSPLRALNQPQHF.

The chain carries TRBV28 and TRBJ1-4; D call uncertain. The DNA end is more similar to TRBJ2-2, so the J call may be wrong. The CDR3 totals 11 residues. Germline V gives CDR1 MDHEN, CDR2 SYDVKM. DNA for the CDR3: TGTGCCAGCAGTTTTGTTGGGGAGCTGTTTTTT. Encoded protein: CASSFVGELFF.

This chain uses TRBV28 with TRBJ1-1, with D tentatively TRBD1 (5 bases). The CDR3 covers 15 residues. The V end was cut by 7 bases, the J end by 0 bases, with 15 bases between. Germline lookup yields CDR1 MDHEN and CDR2 SYDVKM. CDR3 in amino acids: CASIRGGSMNTEAFF. The CDR3 region has the DNA TGTGCCAGCATTCGGGGCGGTTCTATGAACACTGAAGCTTTCTTT. The entire variable domain, with the rest obtained from reference TRBV28 and TRBJ1-1, is as follows: DVKVTQSSRYLVKRTGEKVFLECVQDMDHENMFWYRQDPGLGLRLIYFSYDVKMKEKGDIPEGYSVSREKKERFSLILESASTNQTSMYLCASIRGGSMNTEAFFGQGTRLTVV.

This clonotype was recorded a few times. The V and J genes are TRBV19 and TRBJ1-2, with 12 nucleotides matching TRBD1. The CDR3 sequence is 13 residues long. CDR1 is LNHDA and CDR2 is SQIVND in the germline V gene (reference sequence). The trim removed 10 bases at V and 7 bases at J, leaving 7 bases unmatched. As DNA, the CDR3 is TGTGCCACCCCGGGACAGGGGGCGCCTGGCTACACCTTC. It encodes CATPGQGAPGYTF.

This clonotype turned up a few times. The chain recombines TRBV7-6 with TRBJ1-5; possible D gene TRBD1, 5 bases. CDR3 length equals 15 residues. The germline V gene has CDR1 SGHVS and CDR2 FNYEAQ. Trimming left V 4 bases short and J 3 bases short, with 13 bases between. The CDR3 protein is CASSSKQAPNQPQHF. In DNA, the CDR3 is TGTGCCAGCAGCTCGAAACAGGCCCCCAATCAGCCCCAGCATTTT. Based on the CDR3 plus reference TRBV7-6 and TRBJ1-5, the full variable domain is GAGVSQSPRYKVTKRGQDVALRCDPISGHVSLYWYRQALGQGPEFLTYFNYEAQQDKSGLPNDRFSAERPEGSISTLTIQRTEQRDSAMYRCASSSKQAPNQPQHFGDGTRLSIL.

V is TRBV29-1 and J is TRBJ2-7; 11 nucleotides match TRBD2. The CDR3 consists of 14 residues. CDR1 and CDR2 from the germline V gene are SQVTM and ANQGSEA. Trimming at V came to 6 bases and at J to 0 bases, leaving 4 bases not matched to a gene. The CDR3 is CSVETSGSSYEQYF. CDR3 bases: TGCAGCGTGGAAACTAGCGGGAGCTCCTACGAGCAGTACTTC.

The J gene is TRBJ1-1, the V gene TRBV7-9, with no clear D. V gave up 1 base and J gave up 5 bases, with 17 bases separating them. CDR1 and CDR2 (germline): SEHNR, FQNEAQ (reference sequence). The CDR3 consists of 16 residues. CDR3 protein: CASSLVEHDPSTEAFF. The CDR3 coding sequence is TGTGCCAGCAGCTTAGTTGAGCATGATCCCTCGACTGAAGCTTTCTTT.

The chain joins TRBV5-1 to TRBJ1-1; D might be TRBD1 (5 bases). Germline CDR1 and CDR2: SGHRS and YFSETQ. The CDR3 covers 16 residues. V dropped 6 bases and J dropped 4 bases, with 22 bases sitting between them. The CDR3 sequence is CASTKGEGIGATEAFF. CDR3 nucleotide sequence: TGCGCCAGCACCAAAGGAGAGGGAATAGGGGCCACTGAAGCTTTCTTT.

This clonotype was seen ten or more times. The CDR3 sequence is CASSEGTVNTEAFF. CDR3 in DNA: TGTGCCAGCAGCGAAGGGACAGTGAACACTGAAGCTTTCTTT. The J gene is TRBJ1-1, the V gene TRBV28; 7 nucleotides align to TRBD1. The J segment lost 0 bases and the V segment lost 6 bases, leaving 4 bases of the junction unmatched. The CDR3 covers 14 residues. The germline V gene encodes CDR1 MDHEN and CDR2 SYDVKM.

The chain uses TRBV19 and TRBJ1-2; no clear D. The germline V and J ends were trimmed by 8 bases and 8 bases, with 15 bases remaining between them. There are 12 residues in the CDR3. The V gene's germline CDR1 is LNHDA and CDR2 SQIVND (reference sequence). This chain's CDR3 is CASSHLSGGYTF. The CDR3 DNA reads TGTGCCAGTTCCCACCTCAGTGGAGGCTACACCTTC.

This clonotype has a single count. The rearrangement links TRBV5-1 to TRBJ1-2; D is unresolved. CDR1 is SGHRS and CDR2 is YFSETQ in the germline V gene. The ends were cut back, 0 bases at V and 6 bases at J, with 18 bases in the middle. The CDR3 runs to 16 residues. The CDR3 DNA follows: TGCGCCAGCAGCTTGGGGGCCGGAGCAGGAGAGGATGGCTACACCTTC. As protein: CASSLGAGAGEDGYTF.